The 21 T cell receptor beta chains in this list originate from one sample, sequenced in a study of T cells in Graves' hyperthyroidism and ophthalmopathy. Amplification yielded TCR beta CDR3 regions, with RNA transcripts as the source. First-round RT-PCR of the TCR CDR3 relied on the HTBI primer set. TCRdb fed the multiplex PCR reads into MiXCR, producing one record per CDR3 protein. The sample has 500,000 to 750,000 distinct CDR3 sequences, around 42% seen once. The source material was peripheral blood or thyroid tissue (not recorded which). These receptor sequences come from a woman under 30 with Graves' hyperthyroidism.

This clonotype showed up just a few times. The chain has TRBV20-1 and TRBJ1-1; D gene ambiguous. The CDR3 spans 13 residues. CDR1 and CDR2 (germline): DFQATT, SNEGSKA (reference sequence). V was pared by 6 bases and J by 1 base, with 12 bases between. CDR3 protein: CSAADAKNTEAFF. CDR3 bases: TGCAGTGCGGCGGACGCTAAGAACACTGAAGCTTTCTTT.

This clonotype was detected many times. The rearrangement joins TRBV4-1 to TRBJ1-2; no firm D call. The V and J ends lost 6 bases and 3 bases respectively, with 14 bases between them. This CDR3 is 14 amino acids long. Germline V gene lookup returns CDR1 MGHRA and CDR2 YSYEKL. CDR3 residues: CASSSMQDDYGYTF. The CDR3 DNA reads TGCGCCAGCAGTTCCATGCAGGATGACTATGGCTACACCTTC.

In its sample, this clonotype was seen a few times. The chain joins TRBV7-6 to TRBJ1-5; 10 bases map to TRBD1. The CDR3 extends over 16 amino acids. The V gene's germline CDR1 is SGHVS and CDR2 FNYEAQ. V dropped 6 bases and J dropped 4; count of bases not matched to a gene: 9. The CDR3 is CASSEIWGQGNQPQHF. The CDR3 region has the DNA TGTGCCAGCAGTGAAATCTGGGGACAGGGGAATCAGCCCCAGCATTTT.

The rearrangement joins TRBV14 to TRBJ1-2; no firm D call. Germline-derived CDR1 and CDR2 are SGHDN and FVKESK. The CDR3 totals 13 residues. The V end was cut by 5 bases, the J end by 5 bases, with 12 bases between. CDR3 in amino acids: CASSVETGYGYTF. In DNA form, the CDR3 reads TGTGCCAGCAGCGTGGAGACTGGTTATGGCTACACCTTC.

Ten or more counts support this clonotype. This chain joins TRBV7-3 and TRBJ2-1, with D perhaps TRBD2 (6 bases). The CDR3 spans 13 residues. Germline V CDR1 and CDR2: SGHTA, FQGTGA. With 5 bases removed from V and 10 bases from J, the gap between germline ends came to 15 bases. CDR3 sequence (DNA): TGTGCCAGCAGCCCATCGCAAGGAGGGGAGCAGTTCTTC. Translating it yields CASSPSQGGEQFF.

V usage is TRBV7-8 and J usage is TRBJ1-5, with 8 positions matching TRBD1. The CDR3 contains 15 residues. The J segment lost 3 bases and the V segment lost 5 bases, leaving 6 bases of the junction unmatched. The V gene's germline CDR1 is SGHVS and CDR2 FQNEAQ. CDR3: CASSPRTGLNQPQHF. The CDR3, as DNA: TGTGCCAGCAGCCCGCGGACAGGGCTCAATCAGCCCCAGCATTTT. Based on the CDR3 plus reference TRBV7-8 and TRBJ1-5, the full variable domain is GAGVSQSPRYKVAKRGQDVALRCDPISGHVSLFWYQQALGQGPEFLTYFQNEAQLDKSGLPSDRFFAERPEGSVSTLKIQRTQQEDSAVYLCASSPRTGLNQPQHFGDGTRLSIL.

Concerning this clonotype itself: This could be a read error, since a much larger clone is one nucleotide away. The V call is TRBV2, the J call TRBJ1-6; tentative D call: TRBD1 (5 bases). This CDR3 comprises 15 residues. Germline-derived CDR1 and CDR2 are SNHLY and FYNNEI. CDR3 nucleotide sequence: TGTGCCAGCCGGGGGGATAGCTCCTGTAATTCACCCCTCCACTTT. This codes for CASRGDSSCNSPLHF.

Points on this clonotype: A much larger clone lies one base from this, so it may be a read error. This sequence joins TRBV19 and TRBJ2-5; weak D call: TRBD2 (5 bases). Germline-derived CDR1 and CDR2 are LNHDA and SQIVND (reference sequence). V lost 3 bases to trimming and J lost 4 bases, with 18 bases between them. CDR3 length: 16 residues. CDR3 in amino acids: CASSIVGKEAGETQYF. CDR3 DNA: TGTGCCAGTAGTATTGTCGGGAAGGAGGCGGGAGAGACCCAGTACTTC.

This clonotype was observed a handful of times. The genes are TRBV27 and TRBJ1-2; TRBD1 is a possible D gene (5 bases). This CDR3 has 14 residues. Trimming stripped 5 bases from V and 2 bases from J, with 12 bases between. In germline, CDR1 is MNHEY, CDR2 SMNVEV (reference sequence). CDR3 nucleotide sequence: TGTGCCAGCAGTGGCTGGGGCGCAAACTATGGCTACACCTTC. Its protein product is CASSGWGANYGYTF.

This clonotype was seen repeatedly, ten times or more. The V call is TRBV9, the J call TRBJ2-3, with a possible D match to TRBD2 (6 bases). The ends were cut back, 0 bases at V and 2 bases at J, with 13 bases in the middle. Germline CDR1 is SGDLS and CDR2 is YYNGEE. CDR3 size: 16 residues. The CDR3 reads CASSVDSGGSTDTQYF. CDR3 sequence (DNA): TGTGCCAGCAGCGTAGACTCCGGAGGGTCCACAGATACGCAGTATTTT.

The genes are TRBV11-3 and TRBJ2-3; D remains unclear. Between the trimmed V and J ends, which lost 0 bases and 7 bases, there was a span of 5 bases. The CDR3 consists of 12 residues. In germline, CDR1 is SGHNT, CDR2 YENEEA. The chain's CDR3 is CASSLDDYTQYF. As DNA, the CDR3 is TGTGCCAGCAGCTTAGATGACTATACGCAGTATTTT.

At least ten counts were recorded for this clonotype. The chain couples TRBV15 to TRBJ2-6; D remains ambiguous. Germline V gene data show CDR1 as LNHNV and CDR2 as YYDKDF (reference sequence). Trimming pared 0 bases from V and 1 base from J, leaving 7 bases between. The CDR3 is 16 amino acids. CDR3 region: CATSRDVPSGANVLTF. The CDR3 coding sequence is TGTGCCACCAGCAGAGATGTGCCATCTGGGGCCAACGTCCTGACTTTC.

This clonotype was seen ten or more times. The chain joins TRBV5-6 to TRBJ1-2; 12 positions match TRBD1. The J segment lost 4 bases and the V segment lost 4 bases, leaving 5 bases of the junction unmatched. Germline-derived CDR1 and CDR2 are SGHDT and YYEEEE. The CDR3 has 15 amino acids. The CDR3 spells CASSHGTGGIYGYTF. CDR3 sequence (DNA): TGTGCCAGCAGCCATGGGACAGGGGGCATCTATGGCTACACCTTC.

The chain has TRBV7-6 and TRBJ1-4, with a weak D call TRBD1 (5 bases). Germline lookup yields CDR1 SGHVS and CDR2 FNYEAQ. The CDR3 runs 20 residues. The V end was cut by 5 bases, the J end by 0 bases, with 25 bases between. The CDR3 region is CASSAIPGTKVAPTNEKLFF. The DNA of the CDR3 is TGTGCCAGCAGCGCAATCCCCGGGACCAAGGTGGCCCCAACTAATGAAAAACTGTTTTTT.

This clonotype was picked up many times. The chain uses TRBV25-1 and TRBJ2-7; D might be TRBD1 (5 bases). The CDR3 is made up of 13 amino acids. Trimming shortened V by 5 bases and J by 6 bases, and 14 bases separated the two germline ends. Germline V gives CDR1 MGHDK, CDR2 SYGVNS. The CDR3 is CASSRAGIREQYF. The CDR3 nucleotides are TGTGCCAGCAGTAGGGCAGGGATACGCGAGCAGTACTTC.

There are a few counts of this clonotype. V usage is TRBV10-3 and J usage is TRBJ2-7; 12 positions match TRBD2. The J call is in doubt because the DNA end fits TRBJ2-1 better. The germline V gene encodes CDR1 ENHRY and CDR2 SYGVKD. This CDR3 comprises 15 residues. The CDR3 here is CAISDLAGGNNEQFF. The CDR3 bases are TGTGCCATCAGTGATCTAGCGGGAGGGAACAATGAGCAGTTCTTC.

With respect to this clonotype: The conserved closing phenylalanine or tryptophan is absent in this CDR3, likely reflecting a read error. The DNA is left out, because the CDR3 cannot be placed on it with certainty; the CDR3 is given as TCRdb lists it. The rearrangement joins TRBV6-5 to TRBJ1-6. Germline CDR1 reads MNHEY; CDR2 reads SVGAGI. Counting both end residues, the CDR3 totals 8 amino acids. The CDR3 is CASSSTQS.

This clonotype came up a few times. Possible read error: a much larger clone is one base away. The chain has TRBV6-2 or TRBV6-3 and TRBJ1-2, with D uncertain. CDR1 is MNHEY, CDR2 SVGEGT, per germline. The CDR3 is 14 residues long. The ends were cut back, 7 bases at V and 2 bases at J, with 14 bases in the middle. The CDR3 DNA follows: TGTGCCAGCATGCTCGGTGTGACCAACTATGGCTACACCTTC. Amino acids: CASMLGVTNYGYTF.

The chain carries TRBV12-3 or TRBV12-4 and TRBJ2-1, with 9 nucleotides matching TRBD2. The V gene end was trimmed by 4 bases and the J gene end by 3 bases; junction bases not matched to a gene: 7. The CDR3 is made up of 16 amino acids. CDR3 protein: CASSSVAGVVYNEQFF. CDR3 coding DNA: TGTGCCAGCAGTTCGGTAGCGGGAGTGGTCTACAATGAGCAGTTCTTC.

The rearrangement joins TRBV11-3 to TRBJ1-5, with D perhaps matching TRBD1 (6 bases). The V and J ends lost 5 bases and 9 bases respectively, with 14 bases between them. Germline CDR1 is SGHNT and CDR2 is YENEEA. The CDR3 is 13 residues long. The CDR3 reads CASSLSGASPQHF. The CDR3 bases are TGTGCCAGCAGCCTCTCGGGGGCATCGCCCCAGCATTTT.

This clonotype was found many times. The chain has TRBV15 and TRBJ1-2, with a tentative D call TRBD1 (5 bases). Germline-derived CDR1 and CDR2 are LNHNV and YYDKDF (reference sequence). V was cut by 5 bases and J by 0 bases, with 10 bases left in between. The length of the CDR3 is 14 residues. The CDR3 coding sequence is TGTGCCACCAGCCATCCGGGACCTAACTATGGCTACACCTTC. Encoded protein: CATSHPGPNYGYTF.